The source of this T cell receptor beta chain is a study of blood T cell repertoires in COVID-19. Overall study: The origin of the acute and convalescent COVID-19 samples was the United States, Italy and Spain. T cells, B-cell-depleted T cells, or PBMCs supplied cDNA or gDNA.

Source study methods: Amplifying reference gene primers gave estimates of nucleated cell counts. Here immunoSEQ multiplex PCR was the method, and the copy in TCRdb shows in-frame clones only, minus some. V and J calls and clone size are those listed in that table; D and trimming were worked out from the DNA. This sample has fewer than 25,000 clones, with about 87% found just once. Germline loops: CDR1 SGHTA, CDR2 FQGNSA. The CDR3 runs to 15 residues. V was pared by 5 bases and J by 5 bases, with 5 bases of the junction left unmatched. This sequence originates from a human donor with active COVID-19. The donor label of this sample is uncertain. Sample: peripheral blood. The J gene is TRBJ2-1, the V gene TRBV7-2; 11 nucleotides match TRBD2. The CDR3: CASSLSSGGHNEQFF. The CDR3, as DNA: TGTGCCAGCAGCCTCTCTAGCGGGGGGCACAATGAGCAGTTCTTC.